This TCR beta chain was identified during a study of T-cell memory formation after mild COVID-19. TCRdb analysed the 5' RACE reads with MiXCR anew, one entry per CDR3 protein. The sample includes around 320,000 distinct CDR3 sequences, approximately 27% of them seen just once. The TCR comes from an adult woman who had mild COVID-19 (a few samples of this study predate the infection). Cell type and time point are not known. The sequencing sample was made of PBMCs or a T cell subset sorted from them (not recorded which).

CDR3 DNA sequence: TGCAGTGCAAAAGGGTCCTCGGTCTACGAGCAGTACTTC. It encodes CSAKGSSVYEQYF. The chain combines TRBV20-1 with TRBJ2-7, with no clear D. Trimming left V 6 bases short and J 3 bases short, with 15 bases between. The CDR3 is made up of 13 amino acids. Germline V lookup: CDR1 DFQATT, CDR2 SNEGSKA (reference sequence).